This TCR beta chain is drawn from a study of metastatic and nonmetastatic thyroid tumors. Germline loops: CDR1 MRHNA, CDR2 SNTAGT. The CDR3 spans 17 residues. The V and J ends lost 0 bases and 1 base, in that order; junction bases with no gene match: 6. Not a single patient had been given any form of treatment at any point before undergoing thyroid surgery. TCRdb called clones again from the PCR reads with MiXCR. The table has about 12,000 clones, 32% seen once. This clone appeared many times. The chain couples TRBV6-4 to TRBJ2-3, with 8 nucleotides matching TRBD2. Sample: tumor tissue. This clonotype originated in a female donor with papillary thyroid cancer or a benign thyroid nodule (not recorded which). Some clones in this sample may be carry-over from other donors' samples. The chain's CDR3 is CASSDSKPRGGTDTQYF. The CDR3 nucleotides are TGTGCCAGCAGTGACTCGAAGCCGCGGGGGGGCACAGATACGCAGTATTTT.